These T cell receptor beta chains were read from a single sample in a study of T cell changes during pregnancy in multiple sclerosis. TCRdb keeps only in-frame clones here, not all; method: immunoSEQ multiplex PCR. The table records about 110,000 clones, about 90% of them present only once. The material was peripheral blood, obtained before pregnancy. These receptors were taken from a female donor with multiple sclerosis, enrolled in a pregnancy study. Each CDR3 is given with its conserved first and last residue. D genes are given only for firm matches. A clone size is listed for some rows: how often the clone was seen (once, few, many), or a class if it is expanded.

d_gene: TRBD2
j_gene: TRBJ2-5
v_gene: TRBV27
abundance: NA
CDR3aa: CASSLFSREGTQYF
CDR3nt: TGTGCCAGCAGTTTATTTTCCAGGGAGGGGACCCAGTACTTC

d_gene: NA
j_gene: TRBJ1-1
v_gene: TRBV27
abundance: NA
CDR3aa: CASTSSFTGRYAEAFF
CDR3nt: TGTGCCAGCACCTCCTCCTTCACAGGGCGCTACGCTGAAGCTTTCTTT

d_gene: NA
j_gene: TRBJ1-2
v_gene: TRBV7-3
abundance: NA
CDR3aa: CASSFGPGYYGYTF
CDR3nt: TGTGCCAGCAGCTTCGGTCCAGGGTACTATGGCTACACCTTC

d_gene: NA
j_gene: TRBJ1-5
v_gene: TRBV7-2
abundance: NA
CDR3aa: CASSLGGGGRGQPQHF
CDR3nt: TGTGCCAGCAGCTTAGGGGGGGGAGGGAGAGGGCAGCCCCAGCATTTT

d_gene: TRBD2
j_gene: TRBJ2-7
v_gene: TRBV29-1
abundance: once
CDR3aa: CSVARLAGVEQYF
CDR3nt: TGCAGCGTTGCGCGGCTAGCGGGAGTTGAGCAGTACTTC

d_gene: TRBD1
j_gene: TRBJ1-5
v_gene: TRBV2
abundance: NA
CDR3aa: CASRDRVSQPQHF
CDR3nt: TGTGCCAGCAGAGACAGGGTTTCTCAGCCCCAGCATTTT

d_gene: TRBD1
j_gene: TRBJ1-2
v_gene: TRBV7-3
abundance: NA
CDR3aa: CASSLDGGTGQHYGYTF
CDR3nt: TGTGCCAGCAGCTTAGATGGGGGGACAGGGCAGCATTATGGCTACACCTTC

d_gene: TRBD2
j_gene: TRBJ2-7
v_gene: TRBV7-9
abundance: NA
CDR3aa: CASSSTSGRDYEQYF
CDR3nt: TGTGCCAGCAGCTCCACTAGCGGGAGGGACTACGAGCAGTACTTC

d_gene: TRBD1
j_gene: TRBJ2-3
v_gene: TRBV7-8
abundance: NA
CDR3aa: CASSLDRLGQGAGDTQYF
CDR3nt: TGTGCCAGCAGCTTAGACAGACTGGGACAGGGAGCGGGAGATACGCAGTATTTT

d_gene: NA
j_gene: TRBJ1-2
v_gene: TRBV7-9
abundance: NA
CDR3aa: CASSDAGGDWNYGYTF
CDR3nt: TGTGCCAGCAGCGACGCCGGGGGGGATTGGAACTATGGCTACACCTTC

d_gene: TRBD2
j_gene: TRBJ2-1
v_gene: TRBV7-9
abundance: NA
CDR3aa: CASSPRAGVGFNEQFF
CDR3nt: TGTGCCAGCAGCCCTAGAGCGGGAGTGGGTTTCAATGAGCAGTTCTTC

d_gene: TRBD1
j_gene: TRBJ1-2
v_gene: TRBV5-1
abundance: NA
CDR3aa: CASSIPGQGSGGYTF
CDR3nt: TGCGCCAGCAGCATCCCGGGACAGGGTTCGGGGGGCTACACCTTC

d_gene: NA
j_gene: TRBJ1-2
v_gene: TRBV6-1
abundance: NA
CDR3aa: CASRTGTRDGYTF
CDR3nt: TGTGCCAGTCGAACAGGGACGAGGGATGGCTACACCTTC

d_gene: TRBD2
j_gene: TRBJ2-5
v_gene: TRBV7-9
abundance: NA
CDR3aa: CASSGWTSGIVDQETQYF
CDR3nt: TGTGCCAGCAGCGGGTGGACTAGCGGGATAGTCGACCAAGAGACCCAGTACTTC

d_gene: TRBD2
j_gene: TRBJ2-1
v_gene: TRBV5-4
abundance: NA
CDR3aa: CASSQTNSGGLFF
CDR3nt: TGTGCCAGCAGCCAGACCAATAGCGGGGGGCTGTTCTTC

d_gene: NA
j_gene: TRBJ2-5
v_gene: TRBV7-2
abundance: NA
CDR3aa: CASSYTGRAETQYF
CDR3nt: TGTGCCAGCAGCTATACAGGGAGGGCAGAGACCCAGTACTTC

d_gene: NA
j_gene: TRBJ2-7
v_gene: TRBV9
abundance: NA
CDR3aa: CASSGADYEQYF
CDR3nt: TGTGCCAGCAGCGGGGCAGACTACGAGCAGTACTTC

d_gene: TRBD1
j_gene: TRBJ2-3
v_gene: TRBV7-8
abundance: NA
CDR3aa: CASSLGSTGNTQYF
CDR3nt: TGTGCCAGCAGCTTAGGGTCGACAGGGAATACGCAGTATTTT

d_gene: TRBD1
j_gene: TRBJ2-5
v_gene: TRBV4-1
abundance: NA
CDR3aa: CASSQEGQKETQYF
CDR3nt: TGCGCCAGCAGCCAAGAGGGACAGAAAGAGACCCAGTACTTC

d_gene: NA
j_gene: TRBJ2-3
v_gene: TRBV7-3
abundance: NA
CDR3aa: CASSWTGSDTQYF
CDR3nt: TGTGCCAGCAGCTGGACTGGCTCAGATACGCAGTATTTT

d_gene: TRBD2
j_gene: TRBJ2-4
v_gene: TRBV7-9
abundance: once
CDR3aa: CASRPAGGPDKNIQYF
CDR3nt: TGTGCCAGCAGGCCCGCGGGGGGGCCGGACAAAAACATTCAGTACTTC

d_gene: NA
j_gene: TRBJ2-1
v_gene: TRBV10-3
abundance: NA
CDR3aa: CAIKTALSKDNEQFF
CDR3nt: TGTGCCATCAAGACAGCACTCTCCAAAGACAATGAGCAGTTCTTC

d_gene: TRBD2
j_gene: TRBJ2-3
v_gene: TRBV6-1
abundance: NA
CDR3aa: CASSDGSGSTDTQYF
CDR3nt: TGTGCCAGCAGTGATGGTAGCGGGAGCACAGATACGCAGTATTTT

d_gene: NA
j_gene: TRBJ1-2
v_gene: TRBV28
abundance: NA
CDR3aa: CASSLSGAPHDGYTF
CDR3nt: TGTGCCAGCAGTTTATCAGGGGCACCACATGATGGCTACACCTTC

d_gene: TRBD2
j_gene: TRBJ2-1
v_gene: TRBV5-1
abundance: NA
CDR3aa: CASSLTAGVSSNEQFF
CDR3nt: TGCGCCAGCAGCTTGACGGCGGGAGTTTCCTCCAATGAGCAGTTCTTC

d_gene: TRBD2
j_gene: TRBJ2-1
v_gene: TRBV6-6
abundance: NA
CDR3aa: CASSRSSGNNEQFF
CDR3nt: TGTGCCAGCAGTAGATCTAGCGGGAACAATGAGCAGTTCTTC

d_gene: NA
j_gene: TRBJ2-2
v_gene: TRBV11-2
abundance: NA
CDR3aa: CASSLQGSGELFF
CDR3nt: TGTGCCAGCAGCTTACAGGGTTCAGGGGAGCTGTTTTTT

d_gene: NA
j_gene: TRBJ2-7
v_gene: TRBV15
abundance: NA
CDR3aa: CATSRGWGGRSEQYF
CDR3nt: TGTGCCACCAGCAGAGGTTGGGGGGGGCGGTCCGAGCAGTACTTC

d_gene: TRBD2
j_gene: TRBJ2-4
v_gene: TRBV19
abundance: NA
CDR3aa: CASSIRTSDAIAKNIQYF
CDR3nt: TGTGCCAGTAGTATAAGGACTAGCGATGCGATAGCCAAAAACATTCAGTACTTC

d_gene: NA
j_gene: TRBJ1-3
v_gene: TRBV6-6
abundance: NA
CDR3aa: CATLAGKGNTIYF
CDR3nt: TGTGCCACCCTAGCGGGGAAGGGAAACACCATATATTTT

d_gene: NA
j_gene: TRBJ2-2
v_gene: TRBV5-6
abundance: NA
CDR3aa: CASSFRHDLNPNTGELFF
CDR3nt: TGTGCCAGCAGCTTTCGACACGACCTTAACCCAAACACCGGGGAGCTGTTTTTT

d_gene: NA
j_gene: TRBJ2-7
v_gene: TRBV5-1
abundance: once
CDR3aa: CASSLGEFQYF
CDR3nt: TGCGCCAGCAGCTTGGGGGAGTTCCAGTACTTC

d_gene: TRBD2
j_gene: TRBJ2-1
v_gene: TRBV5-1
abundance: NA
CDR3aa: CASSQLLAGGSYNEQFF
CDR3nt: TGCGCCAGCAGCCAACTCCTAGCGGGAGGCTCCTACAATGAGCAGTTCTTC